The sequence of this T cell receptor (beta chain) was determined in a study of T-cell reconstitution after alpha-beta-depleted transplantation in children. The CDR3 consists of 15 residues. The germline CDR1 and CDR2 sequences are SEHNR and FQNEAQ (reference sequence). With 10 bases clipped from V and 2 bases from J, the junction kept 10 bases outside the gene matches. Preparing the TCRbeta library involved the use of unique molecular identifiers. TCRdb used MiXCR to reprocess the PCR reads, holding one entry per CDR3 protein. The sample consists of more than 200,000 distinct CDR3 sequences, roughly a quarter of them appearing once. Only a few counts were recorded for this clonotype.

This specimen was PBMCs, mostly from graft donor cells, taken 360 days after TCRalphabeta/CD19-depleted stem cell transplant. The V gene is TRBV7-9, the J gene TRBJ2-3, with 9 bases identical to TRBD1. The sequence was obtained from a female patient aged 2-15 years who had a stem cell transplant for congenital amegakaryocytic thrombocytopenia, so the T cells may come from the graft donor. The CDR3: CATHSGTGPTDTQYF. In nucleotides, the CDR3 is TGTGCCACTCACTCCGGGACAGGGCCCACAGATACGCAGTATTTT.